This passage covers 26 T cell receptor beta chains from one sample sequenced in a study of metastatic and nonmetastatic thyroid tumors. With MiXCR, TCRdb called clones anew from the PCR reads. Of over 7,500 clones listed, around 28% are singletons. Thyroid surgery was performed in patients who had received no treatment beforehand. Sequencing input: tumor tissue. Source of these receptors: a female donor with papillary thyroid cancer or a benign thyroid nodule (not recorded which). Some clones in this sample may be carry-over from other donors' samples.

In this sample, this clone turned up a few times. V gene TRBV7-9 combines with J gene TRBJ2-7; 7 nucleotides match TRBD1. Germline assignment: CDR1 SEHNR and CDR2 FQNEAQ (reference sequence). Trimming cost V 5 bases and J 5 bases; bases outside gene matches: 6. CDR3 length: 13 amino acids. CDR3 nucleotide sequence: TGTGCCAGCAGCGTCGGGACAGCTCACGAGCAGTACTTC. Residues: CASSVGTAHEQYF.

The chain has TRBV20-1 and TRBJ1-6; D gene unclear. Trimming removed 0 bases from V and 6 bases from J, with 12 bases in between. The V gene's germline CDR1 is DFQATT and CDR2 SNEGSKA (reference sequence). The CDR3 is 15 amino acids. The CDR3 is CSARDGHLPNSPLHF. The CDR3 DNA sequence: TGCAGTGCTAGAGATGGGCATTTGCCTAATTCACCCCTCCACTTT.

This clone is labeled medium-sized. V and J are TRBV28 and TRBJ1-5; 9 positions match TRBD1. CDR3 length: 16 amino acids. J lost 7 bases, V lost 5 bases, and 12 bases had no gene match. CDR1 is MDHEN, CDR2 SYDVKM, per germline. The CDR3 DNA is TGTGCCAGCAGTCGCATTACCGGGACAGGGCACCAGCCCCAGCATTTT. Translated, it gives CASSRITGTGHQPQHF. The variable domain in full, with the rest retrieved from reference TRBV28 and TRBJ1-5, is DVKVTQSSRYLVKRTGEKVFLECVQDMDHENMFWYRQDPGLGLRLIYFSYDVKMKEKGDIPEGYSVSREKKERFSLILESASTNQTSMYLCASSRITGTGHQPQHFGDGTRLSIL.

This clone showed up many times. The V call is TRBV9, the J call TRBJ2-1; TRBD2 agrees at 10 bases. Germline CDR1 and CDR2: SGDLS and YYNGEE. CDR3 length: 14 residues. V trimming: 0 bases; J trimming: 10 bases; junction bases outside the gene matches: 4. The CDR3 DNA is TGTGCCAGCAGCGTAGGTTTTAGCGGGAGGGAGCAGTTCTTC. Its protein is CASSVGFSGREQFF.

The V gene is TRBV7-2, the J gene TRBJ2-7; D perhaps matches TRBD2 (6 bases). The CDR3 length is 16 residues. V was trimmed by 0 bases and J by 2 bases, leaving 14 bases between them. CDR1 and CDR2 from the germline V gene are SGHTA and FQGNSA. Here the CDR3 DNA reads TGTGCCAGCAGCTTAGCGAATGCGGAGGGGCCCTACGAGCAGTACTTC. Protein: CASSLANAEGPYEQYF.

By share, this clone ranks as medium-sized. The genes are TRBV7-9 and TRBJ1-2; 10 nucleotides agree with TRBD1. Germline CDR1 SEHNR, CDR2 FQNEAQ (reference sequence). The trim removed 5 bases at V and 7 bases at J, leaving 13 bases unmatched. The CDR3 consists of 16 residues. The CDR3 here is CASSGMSGQGFGGYTF. The CDR3 DNA reads as TGTGCCAGCAGCGGGATGTCGGGACAGGGGTTTGGTGGCTACACCTTC. Full variable domain (missing parts from reference TRBV7-9 and TRBJ1-2): DTGVSQNPRHKITKRGQNVTFRCDPISEHNRLYWYRQTLGQGPEFLTYFQNEAQLEKSRLLSDRFSAERPKGSFSTLEIQRTEQGDSAMYLCASSGMSGQGFGGYTFGSGTRLTVV.

This clone was recorded many times. The CDR3 DNA is TGTGCCAGTACCCAACGGATTAGCGGATTTCAAGAGACCCAGTACTTC. Its translation: CASTQRISGFQETQYF. The chain combines TRBV19 with TRBJ2-5; D possibly corresponds to TRBD2 (6 bases). Trimming pared 7 bases from V and 2 bases from J, leaving 20 bases between. The CDR3 loop spans 16 amino acids. Germline V gives CDR1 LNHDA, CDR2 SQIVND (reference sequence).

This clone was counted many times. The rearrangement uses TRBV5-1 and TRBJ1-1; TRBD1 is a possible D gene (5 bases). The germline gives CDR1 SGHRS, CDR2 YFSETQ. Trimming shortened V by 4 bases and J by 4 bases, and 14 bases separated the two germline ends. This CDR3 is 14 amino acids long. CDR3 sequence reads: CASSPALGGTEAFF. The CDR3 nucleotides read TGCGCCAGCAGCCCGGCCCTCGGGGGCACTGAAGCTTTCTTT.

CDR3 nucleotides: TGTGCCAGCAGCTCGATAGCGGGAATCTACGAGCAGTACTTC. Protein: CASSSIAGIYEQYF. The V call is TRBV11-2, the J call TRBJ2-7; 8 bases are a match to TRBD2. There are 14 residues in the CDR3. Trimming at V came to 4 bases and at J to 3 bases, leaving 5 bases not matched to a gene. Germline V gene lookup returns CDR1 SGHAT and CDR2 FQNNGV.

This clone was recorded a few times. The rearrangement uses TRBV28 and TRBJ2-5, with D uncertain. The V and J ends lost 2 bases and 5 bases respectively, with 6 bases between them. This CDR3 spans 12 amino acids. The germline V gene has CDR1 MDHEN and CDR2 SYDVKM. The CDR3 protein is CASSLKKETQYF. Written as DNA, the CDR3 is TGTGCCAGCAGTTTAAAAAAGGAGACCCAGTACTTC.

In its sample, this clone was seen a few times. The chain couples TRBV24-1 to TRBJ2-3; 7 bases are shared with TRBD2. Looked up from germline, CDR1 is KGHDR and CDR2 is SFDVKD. The CDR3 loop spans 15 amino acids. The V segment lost 9 bases and the J segment 15 bases; nucleotides outside the gene matches: 23. CDR3: CATRLGGPISDKQYF. As DNA, the CDR3 is TGTGCCACCCGGCTGGGAGGGCCTATCTCAGATAAGCAATATTTT.

This clone was found many times. The CDR3 reads CASSVGSAALYNEQFF. CDR3 in DNA: TGTGCCAGCAGCGTAGGTTCCGCGGCACTGTACAATGAGCAGTTCTTC. V is TRBV9 and J is TRBJ2-1; D is undetermined. Looked up from germline, CDR1 is SGDLS and CDR2 is YYNGEE. Trimming pared 0 bases from V and 4 bases from J, leaving 14 bases between. The CDR3 length is 16 residues.

The chain links TRBV7-2 to TRBJ2-7; possible D gene TRBD2, 6 bases. This CDR3 is built from 14 residues. Trimming left V 0 bases short and J 2 bases short, with 8 bases between. Germline CDR1 reads SGHTA; CDR2 reads FQGNSA. The CDR3: CASSLAEGTYEQYF. The DNA for the CDR3 is TGTGCCAGCAGCTTAGCGGAGGGAACCTACGAGCAGTACTTC. Variable domain in full (rest from reference TRBV7-2 and TRBJ2-7): GAGVSQSPSNKVTEKGKDVELRCDPISGHTALYWYRQSLGQGLEFLIYFQGNSAPDKSGLPSDRFSAERTGGSVSTLTIQRTQQEDSAVYLCASSLAEGTYEQYFGPGTRLTVT.

This CDR3 reads CAWSVSGLAYEQYF. As DNA, the CDR3 is TGTGCCTGGAGTGTTTCGGGACTAGCCTACGAGCAGTACTTC. The chain carries TRBV30 and TRBJ2-7, with 8 bases fitting TRBD2. V gave up 0 bases and J gave up 2 bases; unmatched junction bases: 3. This CDR3 has 14 residues. The germline V gene has CDR1 GTSNPN and CDR2 SVGIG (reference sequence).

This clone was recorded many times. The rearrangement links TRBV20-1 to TRBJ2-1, with TRBD2 identical over 8 bases. CDR1 and CDR2 (germline): DFQATT, SNEGSKA (reference sequence). This CDR3 region has 20 residues. Germline trimming cut 3 bases from V and 0 bases from J; bases unmatched to any gene: 19. The CDR3 DNA reads TGCAGTGCTAGGAACCGATTTTTTGTTAGCGGGAAGAGCTCCTACAATGAGCAGTTCTTC. It specifies CSARNRFFVSGKSSYNEQFF.

This clone was seen repeatedly, ten times or more. In DNA form, the CDR3 reads TGCAGCGTTGCCGAGTTTACTAGCACAGATACGCAGTATTTT. Its translation is CSVAEFTSTDTQYF. The chain is built from TRBV29-1 and TRBJ2-3; D remains unclear. Trimming cost V 4 bases and J 0 bases, with 11 bases left between them. The CDR3 is 14 residues long. Germline CDR1 and CDR2: SQVTM and ANQGSEA.

This clone has only a few counts. The CDR3 end shows no conserved phenylalanine or tryptophan, and so a read error is likely. The chain employs TRBV27 and TRBJ2-5, with D unclear. V lost 9 bases and J 2 bases, leaving 13 bases between the germline ends. The germline V gene encodes CDR1 MNHEY and CDR2 SMNVEV (reference sequence). There are 13 residues in the CDR3. The CDR3 here is CARSLQTQETQYL. In nucleotides, the CDR3 is TGTGCCAGAAGTCTACAGACTCAAGAGACCCAGTACTTA.

The V call is TRBV5-1, the J call TRBJ2-2, with D perhaps matching TRBD2 (5 bases). V dropped 2 bases and J dropped 1 base, with 9 bases sitting between them. Looked up from germline, CDR1 is SGHRS and CDR2 is YFSETQ. The CDR3 is 15 amino acids. The CDR3 is CASSFGEGNTGELFF. The CDR3 DNA sequence: TGCGCCAGCAGCTTTGGTGAGGGGAACACCGGGGAGCTGTTTTTT.

The chain links TRBV18 to TRBJ1-5; D possibly corresponds to TRBD1 (5 bases). The CDR3 contains 13 residues. Trimming removed 6 bases from V and 5 bases from J, with 11 bases in between. Germline values: CDR1 KGHSH, CDR2 LQKENI. CDR3 residues: CASSEGRDQPQHF. The CDR3 nucleotides are TGTGCCAGCTCCGAAGGCAGGGATCAGCCCCAGCATTTT. The entire variable domain, with the rest obtained from reference TRBV18 and TRBJ1-5, is as follows: NAGVMQNPRHLVRRRGQEARLRCSPMKGHSHVYWYRQLPEEGLKFMVYLQKENIIDESGMPKERFSAEFPKEGPSILRIQQVVRGDSAAYFCASSEGRDQPQHFGDGTRLSIL.

This clone is categorized as medium-sized. This CDR3 reads CATRLAGGGWEQFF. CDR3 sequence (DNA): TGTGCCACTAGACTAGCGGGAGGGGGTTGGGAGCAGTTCTTC. This chain joins TRBV12-3 or TRBV12-4 and TRBJ2-1, with 14 bases lining up with TRBD2. V lost 10 bases and J lost 10; bases outside the gene matches: 9. The CDR3 runs to 14 residues.

This clone has more than one count but fewer than ten. This chain joins TRBV6-4 and TRBJ1-1, with D maybe TRBD1 (5 bases). Trimming removed 6 bases at V and 1 base at J, with 9 bases between. There are 13 residues in the CDR3. The germline V gene encodes CDR1 MRHNA and CDR2 SNTAGT. CDR3 DNA: TGTGCCAGCAGACAGACAGCGAACACTGAAGCTTTCTTT. Translation gives CASRQTANTEAFF.

This clone is medium-sized within its sample. J is TRBJ2-2 and V is TRBV11-2, with D unclear. The germline V and J ends were trimmed by 6 bases and 2 bases, with 10 bases remaining between them. This CDR3 is 14 amino acids long. Germline-derived CDR1 and CDR2 are SGHAT and FQNNGV. The CDR3 spells CASRDGYNTGELFF. CDR3 nucleotide sequence: TGTGCCAGCAGGGACGGCTATAACACCGGGGAGCTGTTTTTT.

This clone was recorded many times. The chain is built from TRBV7-2 and TRBJ2-3; TRBD2 is a possible D gene (5 bases). There are 15 residues in the CDR3. V lost 6 bases and J lost 7, with 20 bases in between. CDR1 is SGHTA, CDR2 FQGNSA, per germline. As DNA, the CDR3 is TGTGCCAGCAGAGCGGCGGCCGGTGCCTTACATACGCAGTATTTT. It is translated as CASRAAAGALHTQYF.

A remark on this clone: This could be a read error, since a much larger clone is one nucleotide away. The chain recombines TRBV5-1 with TRBJ2-5; unclear D gene. The V gene lost 0 bases and the J gene lost 2 bases, with 14 bases spanning the gap. The CDR3 is 16 residues long. Germline CDR1 SGHRS, CDR2 YFSETQ. The DNA for the CDR3 is TGCGCCAGCAGCTTGGAATTTTGCAGGAGTCAAGAGACCCAGTACTTC. Translated, it gives CASSLEFCRSQETQYF.

This clone rates as medium-sized (0.01 to 0.1%). J is TRBJ2-2 and V is TRBV4-3, with TRBD1 identical over 11 bases. The CDR3 covers 18 residues. CDR1 is LGHNA and CDR2 is YSLEER in the germline V gene. After removal of 2 bases from V and 5 bases from J, the junction contained 10 bases not matched to a gene. DNA for the CDR3: TGCGCCAGCAGCCAACCCGGGACAGGGGGAGACTTAACCGGGGAGCTGTTTTTT. Its translation: CASSQPGTGGDLTGELFF.

The V call is TRBV30, the J call TRBJ1-4; D not certain. Trimming shortened V by 3 bases and J by 8 bases, and 13 bases separated the two germline ends. The CDR3 is 13 amino acids. Germline values: CDR1 GTSNPN, CDR2 SVGIG (reference sequence). DNA for the CDR3: TGTGCCTGGAGAACCGGGTCTGGCGAAAAACTGTTTTTT. Translating it yields CAWRTGSGEKLFF. Full variable domain (rest looked up from reference TRBV30 and TRBJ1-4): SQTIHQWPATLVQPVGSPLSLECTVEGTSNPNLYWYRQAAGRGLQLLFYSVGIGQISSEVPQNLSASRPQDRQFILSSKKLLLSDSGFYLCAWRTGSGEKLFFGSGTQLSVL.